This TCR beta chain stems from a study of molecular identifiers for immune sequencing clone quantification (dated by TCRdb to between 2017 and 2018). Looking at the study overall: For a replicate experiment, RNA from approximately 20,000 or 100,000 naive CD8 T cells was divided into five aliquots, and four of the five aliquots were sequenced. CD8 T cells were used in a methods study to benchmark molecular-identifier clustering-based TCR repertoire sequencing (MIDCIRS) and TCR RNA copy counting.

This clonotype was observed at least ten times. It has no known antigen specificity. Per-base qualities were not stored, and no clone one base away is much larger. Clipping removes 5 bases from V and 1 base from J, with 3 as the unmatched junction base count. Measured from the cysteine to the phenylalanine, the CDR3 is 14 residues long. Just the 42-base CDR3 DNA is kept, in frame starting at base 1. The germline V gene provides CDR1 WSHSY and CDR2 SAAADI. The library was built by means of PCR. The sample was run on an Illumina HiSeq 4000. Bulk TCR libraries were made following a previously described method, with the TCR primers given in Table S5. Total RNA was purified with the Qiagen AllPrep DNA/RNA kit. Before any analysis, reads coming from multiple sequencing runs of the same library were combined into one pool. Turning to the authors' computational methods: Reads were retained only if an exact TCR constant sequence was present, and the retained reads were trimmed to 150 nt and grouped according to their 12-nt molecular barcodes. Reads inside each barcode group were sub-clustered using a 15% Levenshtein threshold, and a quality-weighted consensus sequence was constructed for each RNA molecule. Non-functional sequences were excluded, and lower-count sequences lying one edit away from another sequence were also excluded. Based on fitting two negative binomial distributions, any barcode sub-cluster with under 20% of the maximum read count was discarded. TCRdb cleaned the public reads at Q25 with fastp, built clones with MiXCR and kept in-frame beta chains. Duplicate CDR3 protein sequences are folded into a single record with the most common DNA and genes. The V and J calls and clone size are TCRdb's, not the authors'. Counted in this sample were over 600,000 distinct CDR3 sequences; about 20% of them appeared once. The ten most abundant clones make up roughly 0.9% of the sample.

Points the paper makes about the study in general: Spiked-in Jurkat TCR RNA equivalent to a single cell was reported to be detectable even among approximately 1 million naive CD8 T cells. Modeling gave around 2.7 recovered TCR RNA copies per cell versus about ten by digital PCR, implying roughly 30% capture efficiency. Naive libraries contained spiked-in Jurkat TCR RNA (around ten copies' worth), which is not part of the donor repertoire. When barcode sub-clustering was not used, chimeric consensus sequences inflated TCR diversity, with chimeras reaching as high as 47%. In CMV-specific effector cells, clones with more than 20 RNA copies accounted for over 97% of molecules, whereas in naive cells such clones accounted for under 1%. The sizes of highly expanded clones could end up underestimated when identical TCR molecules share a barcode.

Libraries of naive CD8 T cells were generated from roughly 20,000 to 1,000,000 sorted cells, with 10%, 30% or 50% of the purified RNA used. On a BD FACSAria II, naive CD8 T cells were FACS-sorted as CD8+CD4-CCR7+CD45RA+ and collected into RLT Plus buffer. To test detection sensitivity, Jurkat RNA equivalent to approximately ten TCR copies was spiked into samples of about 19,000-1,000,000 naive CD8 T cells. Enrichment of CD8 T cells was done with RosetteSep CD8+ T Cell Enrichment Cocktail plus Ficoll-Paque, and ACK red cell lysis came afterward. The specimen was naive CD8+ T cells from blood, with Jurkat cell RNA spiked in. In light of the paper, this sample's cell subset or site label describes: FACS-sorted CD8+CD4-CCR7+CD45RA+ naive T cells. The sequence links TRBV10-2 to TRBJ2-5, and 8 junction bases match TRBD2. The sequence was collected from a human donor in good health. Some libraries in this study had Jurkat cell RNA spiked in. The bases are TGCGCCAGCAGTCTAGCGGGCCGCCAAGAGACCCAGTACTTC. Protein translation: CASSLAGRQETQYF.